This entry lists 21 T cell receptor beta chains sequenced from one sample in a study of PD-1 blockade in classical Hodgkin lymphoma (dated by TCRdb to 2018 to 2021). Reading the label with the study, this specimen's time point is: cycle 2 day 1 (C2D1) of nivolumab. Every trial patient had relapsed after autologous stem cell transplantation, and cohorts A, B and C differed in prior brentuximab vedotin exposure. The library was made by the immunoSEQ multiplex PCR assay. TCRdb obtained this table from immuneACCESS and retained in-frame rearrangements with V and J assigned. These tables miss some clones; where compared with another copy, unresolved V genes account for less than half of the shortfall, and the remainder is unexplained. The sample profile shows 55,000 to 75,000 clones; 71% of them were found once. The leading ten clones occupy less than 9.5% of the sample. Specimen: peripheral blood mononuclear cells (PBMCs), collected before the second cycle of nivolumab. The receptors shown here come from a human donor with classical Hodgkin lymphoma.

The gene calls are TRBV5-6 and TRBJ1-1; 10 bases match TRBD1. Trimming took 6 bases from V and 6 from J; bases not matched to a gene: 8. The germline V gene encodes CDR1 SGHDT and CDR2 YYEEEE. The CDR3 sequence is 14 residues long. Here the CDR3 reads CASTRRDRGAEAFF. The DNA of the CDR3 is TGTGCCAGCACAAGGCGGGACAGGGGCGCTGAAGCTTTCTTT.

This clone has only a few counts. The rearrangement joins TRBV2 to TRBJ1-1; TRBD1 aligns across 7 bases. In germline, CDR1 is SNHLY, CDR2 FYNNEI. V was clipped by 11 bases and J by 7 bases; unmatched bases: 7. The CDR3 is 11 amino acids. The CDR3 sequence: CAARGNGEAFF. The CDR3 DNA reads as TGTGCCGCCAGGGGGAACGGTGAAGCTTTCTTT.

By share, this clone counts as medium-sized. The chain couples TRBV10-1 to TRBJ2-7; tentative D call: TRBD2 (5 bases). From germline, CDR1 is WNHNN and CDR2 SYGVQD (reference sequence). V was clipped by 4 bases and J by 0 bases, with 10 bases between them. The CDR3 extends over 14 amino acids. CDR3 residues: CASSGTGSSYEQYF. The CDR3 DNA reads TGCGCCAGCAGTGGGACTGGGAGCTCCTACGAGCAGTACTTC.

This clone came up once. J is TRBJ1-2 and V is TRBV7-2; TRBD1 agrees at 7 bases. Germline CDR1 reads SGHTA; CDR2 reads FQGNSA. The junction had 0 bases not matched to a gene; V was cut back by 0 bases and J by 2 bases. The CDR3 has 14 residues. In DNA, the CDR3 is TGTGCCAGCAGCTTAGCAGGGGGCAACTATGGCTACACCTTC. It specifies CASSLAGGNYGYTF.

CDR3 region: CASSLDRGGRGTEAFF. DNA of the CDR3: TGCGCCAGCAGCTTGGACCGAGGGGGCCGTGGTACTGAAGCTTTCTTT. This sequence joins TRBV5-1 and TRBJ1-1; 7 bases are a match to TRBD1. J gave up 5 bases and V 0 bases, and 10 bases lay outside the gene matches. The germline CDR1 and CDR2 sequences are SGHRS and YFSETQ. The CDR3 covers 16 residues.

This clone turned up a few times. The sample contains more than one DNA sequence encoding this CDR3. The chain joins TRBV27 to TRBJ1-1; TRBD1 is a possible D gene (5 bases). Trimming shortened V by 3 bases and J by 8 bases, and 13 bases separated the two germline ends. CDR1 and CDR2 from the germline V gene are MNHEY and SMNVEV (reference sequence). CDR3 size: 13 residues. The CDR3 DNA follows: TGTGCCAGCAGTTTCGGTGGAGGGACGGAAGCTTTCTTT. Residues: CASSFGGGTEAFF.

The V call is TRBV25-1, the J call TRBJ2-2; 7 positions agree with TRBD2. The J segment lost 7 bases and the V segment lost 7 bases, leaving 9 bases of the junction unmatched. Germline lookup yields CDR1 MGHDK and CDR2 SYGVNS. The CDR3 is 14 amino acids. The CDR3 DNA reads TGTGCCAGCACAGGGCGGGAGTACGGCGGGGAGCTGTTTTTT. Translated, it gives CASTGREYGGELFF.

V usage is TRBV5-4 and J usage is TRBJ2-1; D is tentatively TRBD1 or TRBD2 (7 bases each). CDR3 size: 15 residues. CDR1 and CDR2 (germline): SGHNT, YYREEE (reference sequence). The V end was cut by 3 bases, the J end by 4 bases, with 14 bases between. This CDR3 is CASSSTGTTYNEQFF. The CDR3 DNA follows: TGTGCCAGCAGCTCGACAGGGACTACATACAATGAGCAGTTCTTC. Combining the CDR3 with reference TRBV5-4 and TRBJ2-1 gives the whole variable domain ETGVTQSPTHLIKTRGQQVTLRCSSQSGHNTVSWYQQALGQGPQFIFQYYREEENGRGNFPPRFSGLQFPNYSSELNVNALELDDSALYLCASSSTGTTYNEQFFGPGTRLTVL.

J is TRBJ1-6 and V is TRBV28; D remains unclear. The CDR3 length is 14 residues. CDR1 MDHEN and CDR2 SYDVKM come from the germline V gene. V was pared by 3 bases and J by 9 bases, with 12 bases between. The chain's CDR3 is CASSFGQFSSPLHF. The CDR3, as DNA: TGTGCCAGCAGTTTTGGCCAGTTTAGTTCACCCCTCCACTTT.

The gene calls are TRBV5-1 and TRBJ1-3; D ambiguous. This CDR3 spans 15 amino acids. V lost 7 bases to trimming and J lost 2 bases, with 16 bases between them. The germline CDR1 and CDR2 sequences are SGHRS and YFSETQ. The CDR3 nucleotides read TGCGCCAGCGCGCCGGACCCAATTCCTGGAAACACCATATATTTT. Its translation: CASAPDPIPGNTIYF.

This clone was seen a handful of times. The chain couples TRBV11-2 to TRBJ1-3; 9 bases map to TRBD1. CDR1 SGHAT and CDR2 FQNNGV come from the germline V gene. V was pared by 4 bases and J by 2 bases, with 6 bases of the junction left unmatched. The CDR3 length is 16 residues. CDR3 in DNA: TGTGCCAGCAGCTCCGGGACAGGGCGCACTGGAAACACCATATATTTT. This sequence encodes CASSSGTGRTGNTIYF.

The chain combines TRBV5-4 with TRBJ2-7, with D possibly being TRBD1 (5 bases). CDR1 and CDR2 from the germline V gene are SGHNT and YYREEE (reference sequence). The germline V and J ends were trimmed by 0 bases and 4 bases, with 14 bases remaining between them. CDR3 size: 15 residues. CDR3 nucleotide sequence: TGTGCCAGCAGCTTGGCGGATGCAGGGTGGTACGAGCAGTACTTC. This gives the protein CASSLADAGWYEQYF.

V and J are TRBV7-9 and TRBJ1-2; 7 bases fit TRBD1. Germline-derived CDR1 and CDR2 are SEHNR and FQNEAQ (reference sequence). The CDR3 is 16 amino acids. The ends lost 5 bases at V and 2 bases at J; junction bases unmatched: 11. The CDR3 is CASSHTDRVVNYGYTF. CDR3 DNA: TGTGCCAGCAGCCATACCGACAGGGTGGTAAACTATGGCTACACCTTC. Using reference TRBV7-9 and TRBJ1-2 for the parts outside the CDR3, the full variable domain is DTGVSQNPRHKITKRGQNVTFRCDPISEHNRLYWYRQTLGQGPEFLTYFQNEAQLEKSRLLSDRFSAERPKGSFSTLEIQRTEQGDSAMYLCASSHTDRVVNYGYTFGSGTRLTVV.

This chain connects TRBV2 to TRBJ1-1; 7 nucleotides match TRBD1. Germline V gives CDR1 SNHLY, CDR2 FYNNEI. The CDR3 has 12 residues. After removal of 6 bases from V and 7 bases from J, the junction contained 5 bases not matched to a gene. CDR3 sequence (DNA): TGTGCCAGCAGAGGGGACAGTTATGAAGCTTTCTTT. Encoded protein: CASRGDSYEAFF.

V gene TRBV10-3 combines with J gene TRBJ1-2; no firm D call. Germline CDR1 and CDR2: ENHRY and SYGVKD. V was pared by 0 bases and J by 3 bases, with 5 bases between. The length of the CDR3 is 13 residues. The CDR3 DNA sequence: TGTGCCATCAGTGAGTCCCAGGACTATGGCTACACCTTC. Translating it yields CAISESQDYGYTF.

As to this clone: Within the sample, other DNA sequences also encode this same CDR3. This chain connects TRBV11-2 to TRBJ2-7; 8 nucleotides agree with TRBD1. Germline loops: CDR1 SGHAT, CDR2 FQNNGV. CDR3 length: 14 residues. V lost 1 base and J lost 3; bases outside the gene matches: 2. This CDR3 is CASSLGTGSYEQYF. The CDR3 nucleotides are TGTGCCAGCAGCTTAGGGACAGGGAGCTACGAGCAGTACTTC.

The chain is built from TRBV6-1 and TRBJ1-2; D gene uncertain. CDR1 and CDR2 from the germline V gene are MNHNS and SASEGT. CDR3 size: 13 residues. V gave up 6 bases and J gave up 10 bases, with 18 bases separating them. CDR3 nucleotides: TGTGCCAGCAGACTTCGGACGGAAAATTACTACACCTTC. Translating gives CASRLRTENYYTF.

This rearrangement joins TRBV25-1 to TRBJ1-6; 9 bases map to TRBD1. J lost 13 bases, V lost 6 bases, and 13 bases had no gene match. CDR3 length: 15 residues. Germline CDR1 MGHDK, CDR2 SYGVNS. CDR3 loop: CASRAGQGLLSPLHF. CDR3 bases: TGTGCCAGCAGGGCGGGACAGGGTCTTCTTTCGCCCCTCCACTTT.

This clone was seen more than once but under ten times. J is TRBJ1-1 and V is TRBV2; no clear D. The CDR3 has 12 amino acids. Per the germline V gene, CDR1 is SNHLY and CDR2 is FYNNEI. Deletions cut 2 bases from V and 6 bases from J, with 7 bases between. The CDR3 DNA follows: TGTGCCAGCAGTGAACTGGGTCCTGAAGCTTTCTTT. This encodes CASSELGPEAFF.

CDR3 amino acids: CASSQSFPDTGELFF. Written as DNA, the CDR3 is TGTGCCAGTAGTCAAAGCTTCCCCGACACCGGGGAGCTGTTTTTT. The V and J genes are TRBV19 and TRBJ2-2; the D is unclear. This CDR3 spans 15 amino acids. Trimming took off 5 bases at V and 3 bases at J, with 13 bases between the two ends. CDR1 is LNHDA, CDR2 SQIVND, per germline (reference sequence).

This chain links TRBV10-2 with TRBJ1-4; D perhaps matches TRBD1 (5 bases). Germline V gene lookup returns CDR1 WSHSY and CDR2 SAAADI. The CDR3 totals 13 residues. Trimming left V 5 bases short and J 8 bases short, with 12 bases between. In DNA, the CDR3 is TGCGCCAGCAGTTTGACAGAGGCCGAAAAACTGTTTTTT. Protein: CASSLTEAEKLFF.